This TCR beta chain was profiled in a study of spatial heterogeneity in lung cancer. Unique molecular identifiers tagged every individual TCR cDNA molecule. Via MiXCR, TCRdb re-called the 5' RACE reads, giving one row per CDR3 protein. The table includes roughly 7,000 distinct CDR3 sequences, 11% to 15% detected once. Within the sample, this clonotype is medium-sized. Its antigen is not known. Time point reported: sample taken at primary tumor resection. The CDR3 is 14 amino acids. Between the trimmed V and J ends, which lost 3 bases and 2 bases, there was a span of 8 bases. Study results and limitations: It was found that expanded intratumoral alpha and beta TCR counts tracked tumor mutation counts.

V gene TRBV12-3 or TRBV12-4 combines with J gene TRBJ2-1; D remains unclear. This specimen consisted of lung tumor tissue, obtained at surgery. The receptor comes from a female donor with early-stage non-small cell lung cancer. Written as DNA, the CDR3 is TGTGCCAGCAGTTTGGTCGGGCCCTACAATGAGCAGTTCTTC. Translated: CASSLVGPYNEQFF.